This is a list of T cell receptor beta chains from one sample in a study of blood T cell repertoires in COVID-19. The table came from immunoSEQ multiplex PCR; TCRdb's copy has only in-frame clones and leaves some out. The table lists about 59,000 clones, 91% of them singletons. Sequenced sample: peripheral blood. The receptors originated from a human donor in a cohort sampled during active COVID-19. Both conserved end residues are part of each CDR3. Each record gives: J gene, clone size, V gene, D gene, CDR3 DNA, CDR3 protein. The D gene is left open where the match is weak. Clone size appears in some rows only: once, few, many, or a class for an expanded clone.

>TRBJ2-4|-|TRBV7-2|-
TGTGCCAGCAGCGACCCGAACAGACTAAAAAACATTCAGTACTTC
CASSDPNRLKNIQYF
>TRBJ1-2|-|TRBV3-1/TRBV3-2|-
TGTGCCAGCAGCCAAGTACGGGATTACTATGGCTACACCTTC
CASSQVRDYYGYTF
>TRBJ2-3|-|TRBV7-3|TRBD2
TGTGCCAGCAGGGTAGCGGGGGCGGCAGATACGCAGTATTTT
CASRVAGAADTQYF
>TRBJ2-1|-|TRBV9|-
TGTGCCAGCAGCCAAACAGGTAGCTCCTACAATGAGCAGTTCTTC
CASSQTGSSYNEQFF
>TRBJ2-3|-|TRBV18|TRBD2
TGTGCCAGCTCACCACTAGCGGGAGGCACAGATACGCAGTATTTT
CASSPLAGGTDTQYF
>TRBJ1-3|-|TRBV3-1/TRBV3-2|-
TGTGCCAGCAGCCAAGGGGCCGTACGCTCTGGAAACACCATATATTTT
CASSQGAVRSGNTIYF
>TRBJ2-1|-|TRBV30|TRBD1
TGTGCCTGGAGTAGACAAGGGGGCCTTTACAATGAGCAGTTCTTC
CAWSRQGGLYNEQFF
>TRBJ1-3|few|TRBV10-3|TRBD1
TGTGCCATCAGCCCCCAACAGGGGGCGCAGGGAAACACCATATATTTT
CAISPQQGAQGNTIYF
>TRBJ2-7|-|TRBV11-2|TRBD1
TGTGCCAGCAGCTTTGAGCCTTCGTCCGGGAGGACAGGGGACTACGAGCAGTACTTC
CASSFEPSSGRTGDYEQYF
>TRBJ1-1|-|TRBV28|-
TGTGCCAGCCAGACAGCGACTGAAGCTTTCTTT
CASQTATEAFF
>TRBJ2-1|-|TRBV7-2|-
TGTGCCAGCAGCTCCCAGCGAGGCGGGACCCCCTACAATGAGCAGTTCTTC
CASSSQRGGTPYNEQFF
>TRBJ1-4|-|TRBV24-1|-
TGTTCCCCAACAGAAAAACTGTTTTTT
CSPTEKLFF
>TRBJ2-5|-|TRBV4-1|TRBD1
TGCGCCAGCAGCCAAGATGGGACAGGGGGCGTTGAGACCCAGTACTTC
CASSQDGTGGVETQYF
>TRBJ1-2|-|TRBV29-1|-
TGCAGCGTTAGAGGGCTCTACGGCTACACCTTC
CSVRGLYGYTF
>TRBJ2-1|-|TRBV3-1/TRBV3-2|-
TGTGCCAGCAGCCAAGATTATCAGGGTGGGAATGAGCAGTTCTTC
CASSQDYQGGNEQFF
>TRBJ1-6|-|TRBV27|-
TGTGCCAGCAGTTGGGCAGGGGATAATTCACCCCTCCACTTT
CASSWAGDNSPLHF
>TRBJ2-5|once|TRBV7-3|TRBD2
TGTGCCAGCAGCTTAGTTTGGGGTCTTAGCGGGATCCTACAAGAGACCCAGTACTTC
CASSLVWGLSGILQETQYF
>TRBJ1-1|once|TRBV13|TRBD1
TGTGCCAGCAGCTCCGACAGGGTTGGGGAAAAAACTGAAGCTTTCTTT
CASSSDRVGEKTEAFF
>TRBJ2-2|-|TRBV18|-
TGTGCCAGCTCACCACGGGGGGCGAACACCGGGGAGCTGTTTTTT
CASSPRGANTGELFF